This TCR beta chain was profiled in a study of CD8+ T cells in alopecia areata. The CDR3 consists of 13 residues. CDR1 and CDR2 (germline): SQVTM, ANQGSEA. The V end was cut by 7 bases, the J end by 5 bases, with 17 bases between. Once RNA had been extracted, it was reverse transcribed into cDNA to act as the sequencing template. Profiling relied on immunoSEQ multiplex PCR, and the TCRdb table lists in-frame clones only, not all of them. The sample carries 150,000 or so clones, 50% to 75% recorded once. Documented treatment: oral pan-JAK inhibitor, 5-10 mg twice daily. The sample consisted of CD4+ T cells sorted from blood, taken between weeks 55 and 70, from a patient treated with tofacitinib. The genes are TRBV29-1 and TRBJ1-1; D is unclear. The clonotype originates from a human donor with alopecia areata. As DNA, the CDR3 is TGCAGCGCCGAGGGTTTACGTTTGACTGAAGCTTTCTTT. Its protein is CSAEGLRLTEAFF.